The rows below give T cell receptor beta chains drawn from one sample of a study of cytomegalovirus exposure and HLA in healthy donors. Produced via immunoSEQ multiplex PCR; TCRdb's table is partial and in-frame only. The table includes about 180,000 clones, roughly 80% detected once. The sample consisted of PBMCs. The receptors stem from a man in his forties in good health and CMV-seronegative. Each CDR3 is given with its conserved first and last residue. A D gene is named only where the DNA matches it firmly. Size tells how often a clone was seen (once, few, many) or the class of an expanded clone, and some rows leave it out.

j_call	clone_size	v_call	d_call	cdr3_aa	cdr3_nt
TRBJ1-5	.	TRBV18	.	CASSPTQANRVTQPQHF	TGTGCCAGCTCACCCACGCAGGCTAACAGGGTGACTCAGCCCCAGCATTTT
TRBJ1-6	.	TRBV6-6	TRBD1	CAATQGANHNSPLHF	TGTGCCGCCACTCAGGGGGCGAACCATAATTCACCCCTCCACTTT
TRBJ2-7	.	TRBV29-1	TRBD1	CSVYRGGEQYF	TGCAGCGTCTACAGGGGTGGCGAGCAGTACTTC
TRBJ2-5	.	TRBV27	.	CASSLSTHGKETQYF	TGTGCCAGCAGTTTATCGACTCATGGAAAGGAGACCCAGTACTTC
TRBJ2-4	.	TRBV2	.	CASSALRGSDIQYF	TGTGCCAGCAGTGCTCTCAGGGGTAGTGACATTCAGTACTTC
TRBJ1-5	once	TRBV11-2	TRBD1	CASSPQGAGNQPQHF	TGTGCCAGCAGCCCACAGGGGGCTGGCAATCAGCCCCAGCATTTT
TRBJ2-7	.	TRBV7-9	TRBD1	CSSSSPGTGVNEQYF	TGTTCCAGCAGCTCCCCCGGGACAGGGGTAAACGAGCAGTACTTC
TRBJ2-3	.	TRBV10-2	.	CASSESGGKNTQYF	TGCGCCAGCAGTGAGTCAGGAGGGAAGAATACGCAGTATTTT
TRBJ2-5	.	TRBV5-4	TRBD2	CASSSPGSGGALETQYF	TGTGCCAGCAGCTCACCGGGTAGCGGGGGGGCCCTGGAGACCCAGTACTTC
TRBJ1-2	once	TRBV29-1	TRBD1	CSALGQGALGYTF	TGCAGCGCACTGGGACAGGGGGCGCTTGGCTACACCTTC
TRBJ1-5	.	TRBV6-5	TRBD1	CASSSRQGYQPQHF	TGTGCCAGCAGTTCGCGACAGGGGTATCAGCCCCAGCATTTT
TRBJ1-1	.	TRBV27	TRBD1	CASSLEQGGTEAFF	TGTGCCAGCAGTCTCGAACAGGGGGGGACTGAAGCTTTCTTT
TRBJ1-1	.	TRBV5-1	.	CASSLNFMNTEAFF	TGCGCCAGCAGCTTGAACTTCATGAACACTGAAGCTTTCTTT
TRBJ2-3	.	TRBV5-4	TRBD2	CASSITSGGARADTQYF	TGTGCCAGCAGCATTACCTCCGGGGGGGCCCGGGCAGATACGCAGTATTTT
TRBJ1-3	.	TRBV19	.	CASRGREAGNTIYF	TGTGCCAGTAGAGGCAGGGAGGCTGGAAACACCATATATTTT
TRBJ1-1	.	TRBV6-6	.	CASSYADSEAFF	TGTGCCAGCAGTTACGCCGACAGTGAAGCTTTCTTT
TRBJ1-2	once	TRBV7-2	.	CASSLNTANYGYTF	TGTGCCAGCAGCTTAAACACAGCTAACTATGGCTACACCTTC
TRBJ2-4	.	TRBV2	.	CASRGLAPRAKNIQYF	TGTGCCAGCCGGGGTCTAGCGCCTAGGGCCAAAAACATTCAGTACTTC
TRBJ2-3	.	TRBV4-1	.	CASTGGQRSTDTQYF	TGCGCCAGCACCGGAGGACAGCGCAGCACAGATACGCAGTATTTT
TRBJ1-2	.	TRBV4-1	TRBD1	CASSQNMGQGAGYTF	TGCGCCAGCAGCCAAAATATGGGGCAGGGGGCCGGCTACACCTTC
TRBJ1-3	.	TRBV27	.	CASSLSWQAGGNTIYF	TGTGCCAGCAGTTTATCTTGGCAAGCGGGCGGAAACACCATATATTTT
TRBJ1-5	.	TRBV23-1	TRBD1	CASSHLDLGGKFGQPQHF	TGCGCCAGCAGTCACCTGGATTTAGGGGGCAAATTCGGTCAGCCCCAGCATTTT
TRBJ2-3	.	TRBV20-1	.	CSPFTDTQYF	TGCAGTCCATTCACAGATACGCAGTATTTT
TRBJ2-7	.	TRBV15	TRBD1	CATSLRDRGPDEQYF	TGTGCCACCAGCCTCAGGGACAGGGGGCCCGACGAGCAGTACTTC
TRBJ2-1	.	TRBV5-1	TRBD2	CASSLLAGSYNEQFF	TGCGCCAGCAGCCTTCTAGCGGGCTCCTACAATGAGCAGTTCTTC
TRBJ1-4	few	TRBV7-7	TRBD1	CASSPGGSGEKLFF	TGTGCCAGCAGCCCAGGGGGCTCCGGTGAAAAACTGTTTTTT
TRBJ2-2	.	TRBV5-1	TRBD2	CASSLSGMGANTGELFF	TGCGCCAGCAGCTTAAGCGGGATGGGGGCGAACACCGGGGAGCTGTTTTTT
TRBJ2-3	.	TRBV30	.	CAWSGRVGDTQYF	TGTGCCTGGAGTGGCCGGGTCGGAGATACGCAGTATTTT
TRBJ2-3	.	TRBV9	TRBD2	CASSYLTSGGLSTDTQYF	TGTGCCAGCAGCTATTTGACTAGCGGGGGATTGAGCACAGATACGCAGTATTTT
TRBJ2-1	once	TRBV5-6	.	CASSLAARGTYNEQFF	TGTGCCAGCAGCTTGGCGGCGAGAGGAACCTACAATGAGCAGTTCTTC
TRBJ2-5	.	TRBV9	.	CASSVSGWYQETQYF	TGTGCCAGCAGCGTGAGCGGATGGTACCAAGAGACCCAGTACTTC
TRBJ1-3	.	TRBV9	.	CASSASGGFSGNTIYF	TGTGCCAGCAGCGCCTCGGGAGGCTTCTCTGGAAACACCATATATTTT
TRBJ2-7	.	TRBV11-3	.	CASSPTGTPSSYEQYF	TGTGCCAGCAGCCCAACCGGGACTCCAAGCTCCTACGAGCAGTACTTC
TRBJ1-1	.	TRBV5-1	.	CASSIMTRKNTEAFF	TGCGCCAGCAGCATCATGACAAGAAAGAACACTGAAGCTTTCTTT
TRBJ1-2	.	TRBV2	.	CASSEMGGKDGYTF	TGTGCCAGCAGTGAGATGGGGGGTAAGGATGGCTACACCTTC
TRBJ2-3	.	TRBV6-5	.	CASSLRRAGGDTQYF	TGTGCCAGCAGTTTGAGGCGCGCAGGAGGGGATACGCAGTATTTT
TRBJ2-6	once	TRBV2	.	CASSERSGANVLTF	TGTGCCAGCAGTGAGCGCTCTGGGGCCAACGTCCTGACTTTC
TRBJ1-1	.	TRBV7-3	.	CASSLTAGVNTEAFF	TGTGCCAGCAGCTTAACGGCAGGTGTGAACACTGAAGCTTTCTTT
TRBJ2-7	.	TRBV4-3	.	CASSQTMAPRSEQYF	TGCGCCAGCAGCCAAACTATGGCGCCAAGGAGCGAGCAGTACTTC
TRBJ1-2	.	TRBV18	TRBD1	CASSPGTGDYGYTF	TGTGCCAGCTCTCCCGGGACAGGGGACTATGGCTACACCTTC
TRBJ1-3	.	TRBV6-5	.	CASSYAAGAGNTIYF	TGTGCCAGCAGTTACGCAGCGGGGGCTGGAAACACCATATATTTT
TRBJ2-4	.	TRBV6-6	.	CASSYSYGGAKNIQYF	TGTGCCAGCAGTTACTCCTACGGCGGAGCCAAAAACATTCAGTACTTC
TRBJ1-5	.	TRBV5-8	TRBD1	CASSWGTGNQPQHF	TGTGCCAGCAGCTGGGGGACAGGGAACCAGCCCCAGCATTTT
TRBJ1-3	.	TRBV6-6	TRBD1	CASSVPTGLGNTIYF	TGTGCCAGCAGTGTTCCGACAGGGCTTGGAAACACCATATATTTT
TRBJ2-1	.	TRBV5-8	TRBD1	CASSFRGQVHNEQFF	TGTGCCAGCAGCTTCAGGGGACAGGTCCACAATGAGCAGTTCTTC
TRBJ2-7	.	TRBV5-1	.	CASSSTRGVYEQYF	TGCGCCAGCAGCTCTACCAGGGGGGTTTACGAGCAGTACTTC
TRBJ2-2	.	TRBV5-1	TRBD2	CASSILAGDTGELFF	TGCGCCAGCAGCATCCTAGCGGGAGACACCGGGGAGCTGTTTTTT
TRBJ1-5	.	TRBV6-1	TRBD1	CASSNRGQSQPQHF	TGTGCCAGCAGCAACAGGGGGCAGAGTCAGCCCCAGCATTTT
TRBJ2-3	.	TRBV25-1	TRBD2	CASTLAGSTDTQYF	TGTGCCAGCACCTTAGCGGGGAGCACAGATACGCAGTATTTT
TRBJ1-1	.	TRBV11-2	.	CASSPTHTEAFF	TGTGCCAGCAGCCCAACTCACACTGAAGCTTTCTTT
TRBJ2-7	.	TRBV10-3	TRBD2	CAISESSSGRVHEQYF	TGTGCCATCAGTGAGTCATCTAGCGGGAGGGTCCACGAGCAGTACTTC
TRBJ2-6	.	TRBV27	.	CASSSYSALGANVLTF	TGTGCCAGCAGCTCTTACTCCGCCTTAGGGGCCAACGTCCTGACTTTC
TRBJ1-1	.	TRBV7-8	.	CASGGFSTEAFF	TGTGCCAGCGGAGGGTTTTCCACTGAAGCTTTCTTT